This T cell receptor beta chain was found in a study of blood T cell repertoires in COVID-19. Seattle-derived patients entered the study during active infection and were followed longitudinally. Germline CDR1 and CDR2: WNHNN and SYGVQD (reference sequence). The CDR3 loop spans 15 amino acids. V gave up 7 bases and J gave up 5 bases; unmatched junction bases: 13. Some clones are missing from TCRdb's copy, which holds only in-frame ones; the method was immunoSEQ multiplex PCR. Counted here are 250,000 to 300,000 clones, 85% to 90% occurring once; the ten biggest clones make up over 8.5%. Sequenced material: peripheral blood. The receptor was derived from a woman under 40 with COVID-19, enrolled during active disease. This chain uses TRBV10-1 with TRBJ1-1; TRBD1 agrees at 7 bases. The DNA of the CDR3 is TGCGCCAGCACGCCCAGTAGGGGGCGTAGGACTGAAGCTTTCTTT. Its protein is CASTPSRGRRTEAFF.